These T cell receptor beta chains were read from a single sample in a study of cytomegalovirus exposure and HLA in healthy donors. Some clones are missing from TCRdb's copy, which holds only in-frame ones; the method was immunoSEQ multiplex PCR. The sample totals some 200,000 clones. Sequencing was performed on PBMCs. Receptors were obtained from a man aged 30 to 39 in good health and CMV-seronegative. The conserved cysteine and the conserved F or W are not part of the CDR3 here.

>TRBV11-2|TRBJ2-7
ASRHTGGRGYEQY
>TRBV4-3|TRBJ1-2
ASSQRQGQYGYT
>TRBV7-9|TRBJ2-5
ASSFVPSNQETQY
>TRBV29-1|TRBJ1-1
SVDLNMNTEAF
>TRBV5-1|TRBJ2-3
ASSLAGNSGSSDTQY
>TRBV18|TRBJ2-3
ASSPRRGPPDTQY
>TRBV7-2|TRBJ2-3
ASSSKLAGGPDTQY
>TRBV9|TRBJ1-1
ASSPRRQGPEAF
>TRBV28|TRBJ2-1
ASSPGSYNEQF
>TRBV25-1|TRBJ2-3
ATGDRADGGTQY
>TRBV9|TRBJ2-3
ASSRTGGETHTQY
>TRBV10-2|TRBJ1-1
ASSEQANTEAF
>TRBV28|TRBJ1-1
ASARQGGNTEAF
>TRBV7-9|TRBJ2-1
ASSTLDPAASSYNEQF
>TRBV6-5|TRBJ1-5
ASSSAIYYSNQPQH
>TRBV30|TRBJ2-7
AWSVWHRDYEQY
>TRBV7-2|TRBJ2-2
ASSFLSGGAGGELF
>TRBV11-2|TRBJ1-1
ASSLGGPEAF
>TRBV4-1|TRBJ1-6
ASSQDLTGLNSPLH
>TRBV30|TRBJ1-4
AWNLGTPNEKLF
>TRBV9|TRBJ1-2
ASSVAKGDGYT
>TRBV18|TRBJ2-5
ASSLISQGEERRETQY
>TRBV6-5|TRBJ2-7
ASSYSTVGATYEQY
>TRBV6-5|TRBJ2-5
ASSRTGPEETQY
>TRBV27|TRBJ2-2
ASSLTLGQGTGELF
>TRBV7-6|TRBJ2-2
ASSLGGEGTAGELF
>TRBV11-3|TRBJ2-5
DQGSRLAQY
>TRBV7-2|TRBJ1-1
ASSLNPRATEAF
>TRBV6-5|TRBJ2-6
ASSYWASGANVLT
>TRBV6-6|TRBJ1-1
ASTHRGYTEAF
>TRBV11-3|TRBJ1-4
ASSLYQGHTNEKLF
>TRBV19|TRBJ1-5
ASSNGVGGASNQPQH
>TRBV28|TRBJ1-5
ASSLTGMDQPQH
>TRBV5-4|TRBJ1-2
ASSFGGSFGYT
>TRBV6-1|TRBJ1-5
ASSALTGVSNQPQH
>TRBV6-5|TRBJ2-7
AAGRELAYEQY
>TRBV9|TRBJ2-1
ASSFSGRDGDEQF
>TRBV18|TRBJ2-5
ASSPGFQAETQY
>TRBV28|TRBJ1-1
ASSTSGTVGRNTEAF
>TRBV4-1|TRBJ1-3
ASSPPDRGPENTIY
>TRBV18|TRBJ1-4
ASSPGIQQNEKLF
>TRBV15|TRBJ1-5
ATSREAGLPQH
>TRBV11-2|TRBJ2-7
ASSLVSSGGESYEQY
>TRBV18|TRBJ2-2
ASSPQDRINGELF
>TRBV11-3|-
ASSPRVGRDSYEQY
>TRBV9|TRBJ2-5
ASSVYERLAGGYQETQY
>TRBV19|TRBJ1-1
ASSQNRGEAF
>TRBV6-6|TRBJ2-7
ASSYSTATYEQY
>TRBV6-1|TRBJ1-5
ASSDRGPPSNQPQH
>TRBV5-4|TRBJ2-4
ASSLNGNRAKNIQY